What follows describes a single T cell receptor beta chain. This clone has just one count. What this receptor recognizes is not known. Base qualities are not at hand, and no much larger clone is one base apart. TCRbeta CDR3 regions were amplified from genomic DNA using the immunoSEQ Assay, a bias-controlled multiplex PCR. The authors' pipeline ran thus. Within the assay, amplification of reference gene primers was used to estimate how many nucleated cells each sample contained. To quantify the absolute abundance of each unique TCRbeta CDR3 rearrangement, sequence reads were collapsed and filtered. Productive Simpson clonality was computed per sample as the square root of Simpson's diversity index over productive rearrangements. The table comes from immuneACCESS by way of TCRdb, which keeps in-frame sequences with V and J called. Part of the clones is missing from these tables; in studies checked, under half for an unresolved V gene and the rest for unknown reasons. The V and J calls and clone size were taken over from that table, and D and trimming were inferred from the DNA. The sample table shows roughly 250,000 clones, and around nine tenths are seen once. Together, the top ten hold 2.1% of the sample.

A second Seattle source provided samples from volunteer blood donors who had recovered from COVID-19. Collaborating institutions collected whole blood in K2EDTA tubes following their own protocols. Collaborator samples were shipped for TCRbeta analysis as frozen whole blood, isolated PBMCs, or DNA extracted from either sample type. The data were obtained in a study of blood T cell repertoires in COVID-19 (TCRdb year 2020). Some background on the complete study: Samples from collaborators originated in the United States, Italy and Spain and spanned both the acute and convalescent phases of COVID-19. The material from the prospective study consisted of cDNA or gDNA derived from T cells, B-cell-depleted T cells, or PBMCs. Subjects who had been exposed to COVID-19, were actively infected with it, or had recovered from it provided the deeply sampled blood TCRbeta repertoires that made up the dataset. The repertoires were released in a freely available public database intended as a resource for research on the immune response to SARS-CoV-2. The samples were drawn from two sources: the first 160 participants of the ongoing ImmuneRACE study, and fewer than 1,500 subjects contributed by 6 global collaborators. The sample metadata nearly always contained a de-identified subject ID, COVID-19 status, age in years and sex. Where available, HLA class I and class II types were obtained from metadata supplied by the sample provider rather than from assay-based typing. General conclusions and limits of the study: Clinical and demographic metadata were provided uncurated, with the amount varying by source and participant.

CDR1 SGHDT and CDR2 YYEEEE are derived from the germline V gene. Reading from cysteine to phenylalanine, the CDR3 counts 17 amino acids. The entry retains the CDR3 DNA only, 51 bases that are in frame from base 1. Trimming costs V 6 bases and J 4 bases, and their ends lie 25 bases apart. Specimen: peripheral blood. The chain is encoded by TRBV5-6 joined to TRBJ1-2; TRBD1 is perhaps the D gene, given 5 matching bases. This sequence was found in a woman in her 40s who had recovered from COVID-19. The sequenced DNA: TGTGCCAGCATCCCCCAAGGGGCGGCCCTATTTTTCTATGGCTACACCTTC. Translated, it gives CASIPQGAALFFYGYTF.